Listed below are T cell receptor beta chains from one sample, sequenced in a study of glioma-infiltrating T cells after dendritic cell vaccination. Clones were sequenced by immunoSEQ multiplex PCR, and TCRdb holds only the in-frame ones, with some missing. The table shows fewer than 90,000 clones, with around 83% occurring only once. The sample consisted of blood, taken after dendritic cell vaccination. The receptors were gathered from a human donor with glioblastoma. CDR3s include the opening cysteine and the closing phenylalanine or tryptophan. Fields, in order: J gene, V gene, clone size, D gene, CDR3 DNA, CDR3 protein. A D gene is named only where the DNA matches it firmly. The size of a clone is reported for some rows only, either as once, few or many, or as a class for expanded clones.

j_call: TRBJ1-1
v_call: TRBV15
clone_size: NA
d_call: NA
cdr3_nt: TGTGCCACCAGCAGAGATCAGGCGGGGGCTGAAGCTTTCTTT
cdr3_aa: CATSRDQAGAEAFF

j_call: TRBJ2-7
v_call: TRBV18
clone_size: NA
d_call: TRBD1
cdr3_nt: TGTGCCAGCTCACCCGGGACAGGGGCCTACGAGCAGTACTTC
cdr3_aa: CASSPGTGAYEQYF

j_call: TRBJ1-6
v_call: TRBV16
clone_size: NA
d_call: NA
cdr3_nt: TGTGCCAGCAGCCCCCTGAGGACAGAAAATTCACCCCTCCACTTT
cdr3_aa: CASSPLRTENSPLHF

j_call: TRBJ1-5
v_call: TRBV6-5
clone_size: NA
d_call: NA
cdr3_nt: TGTGCCAGCAGACAGGGCCGCAATCAGCCCCAGCATTTT
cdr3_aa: CASRQGRNQPQHF

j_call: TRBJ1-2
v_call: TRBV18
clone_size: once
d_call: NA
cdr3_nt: TGTGCCAGCTCACCAGAGGGGGGGAACTATGGCTACACCTTC
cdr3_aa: CASSPEGGNYGYTF

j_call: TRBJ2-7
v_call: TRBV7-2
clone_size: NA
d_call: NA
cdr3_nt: TGTGCCAGCAGCTTAGCTACGGGGTACGAGCAGTACTTC
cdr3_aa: CASSLATGYEQYF

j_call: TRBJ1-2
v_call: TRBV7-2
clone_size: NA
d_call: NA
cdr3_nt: TGTGCCAGCAGCTTAGGTCCAGAAATTGATGGCTACACCTTC
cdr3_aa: CASSLGPEIDGYTF

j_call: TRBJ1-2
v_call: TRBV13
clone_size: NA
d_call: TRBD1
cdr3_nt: TGTGCCAGCAGCGCCACCCCCCGGGACAGGGAAGGCTACACCTTC
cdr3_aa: CASSATPRDREGYTF

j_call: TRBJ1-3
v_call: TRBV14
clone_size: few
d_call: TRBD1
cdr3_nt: TGTGCCAGCAGCAAAGGGTTCAGGGGGACTGGAAACACCATATATTTT
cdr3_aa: CASSKGFRGTGNTIYF

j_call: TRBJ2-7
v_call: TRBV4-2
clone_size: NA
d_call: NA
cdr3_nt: TGTGCCAGCAGCCAACGAGAACAGGTGGACGAGCAGTACTTC
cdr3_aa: CASSQREQVDEQYF

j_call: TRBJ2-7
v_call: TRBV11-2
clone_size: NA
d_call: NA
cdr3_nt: TGTGCCAGCAGCCGGGATCCGAGCTCCTACGAGCAGTACTTC
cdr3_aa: CASSRDPSSYEQYF

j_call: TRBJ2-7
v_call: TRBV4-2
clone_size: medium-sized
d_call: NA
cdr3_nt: TGTGCCAGCAGCCAAGACCCCTCAGGGGCAGACTACGAGCAGTACTTC
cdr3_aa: CASSQDPSGADYEQYF

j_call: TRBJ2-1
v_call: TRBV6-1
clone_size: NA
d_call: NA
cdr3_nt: TGTGCCAGCCTAGGACAGTACAAGGGGCAGTTCTTC
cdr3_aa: CASLGQYKGQFF

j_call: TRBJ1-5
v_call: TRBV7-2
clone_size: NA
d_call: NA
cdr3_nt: TGTGCCAGCAGCTTAGCGGGAGGGGCTGGGATTCAGCCCCAGCATTTT
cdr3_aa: CASSLAGGAGIQPQHF

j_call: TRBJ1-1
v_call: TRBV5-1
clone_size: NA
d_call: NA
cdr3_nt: TGCGCCAGCAAACAGGGGAACACTGAAGCTTTCTTT
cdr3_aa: CASKQGNTEAFF

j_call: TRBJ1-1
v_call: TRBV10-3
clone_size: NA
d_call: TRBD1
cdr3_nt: TGTGCCATCAGGGAGACAGGGGGCGAGGGCACTGAAGCTTTCTTT
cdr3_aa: CAIRETGGEGTEAFF